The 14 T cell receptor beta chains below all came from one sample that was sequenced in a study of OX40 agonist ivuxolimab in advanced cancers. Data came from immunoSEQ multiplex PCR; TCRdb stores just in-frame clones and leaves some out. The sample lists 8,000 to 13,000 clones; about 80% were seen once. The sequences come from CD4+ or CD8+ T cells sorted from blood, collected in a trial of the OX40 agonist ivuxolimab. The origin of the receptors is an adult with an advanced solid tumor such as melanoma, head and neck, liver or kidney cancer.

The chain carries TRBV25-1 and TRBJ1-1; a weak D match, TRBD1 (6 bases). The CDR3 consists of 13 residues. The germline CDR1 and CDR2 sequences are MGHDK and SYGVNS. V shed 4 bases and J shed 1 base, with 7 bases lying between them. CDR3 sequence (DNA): TGTGCCAGCAGTGCGGGACAGAACACTGAAGCTTTCTTT. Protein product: CASSAGQNTEAFF.

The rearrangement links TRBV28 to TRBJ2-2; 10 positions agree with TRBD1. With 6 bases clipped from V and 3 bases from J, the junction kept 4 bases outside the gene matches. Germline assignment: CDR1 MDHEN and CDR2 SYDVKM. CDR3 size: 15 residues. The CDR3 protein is CASSLGQGDTGELFF. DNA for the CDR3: TGTGCCAGCAGCCTCGGACAGGGGGACACCGGGGAGCTGTTTTTT.

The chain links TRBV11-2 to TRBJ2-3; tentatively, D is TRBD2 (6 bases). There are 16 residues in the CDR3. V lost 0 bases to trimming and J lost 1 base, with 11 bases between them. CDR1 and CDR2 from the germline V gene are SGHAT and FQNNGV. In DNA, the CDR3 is TGTGCCAGCAGCTTAGATATCGCTAGCGGCACAGATACGCAGTATTTT. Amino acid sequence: CASSLDIASGTDTQYF.

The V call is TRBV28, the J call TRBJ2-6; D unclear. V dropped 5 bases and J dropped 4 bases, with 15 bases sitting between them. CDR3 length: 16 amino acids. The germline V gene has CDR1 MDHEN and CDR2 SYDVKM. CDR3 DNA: TGTGCCAGCAGTACAACATTCGCATCAGGGGCCAACGTCCTGACTTTC. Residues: CASSTTFASGANVLTF.

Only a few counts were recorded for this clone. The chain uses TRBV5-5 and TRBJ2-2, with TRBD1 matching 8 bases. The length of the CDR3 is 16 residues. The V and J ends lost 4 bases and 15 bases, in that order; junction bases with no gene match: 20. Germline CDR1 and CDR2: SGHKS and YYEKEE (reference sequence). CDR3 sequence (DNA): TGTGCCAGCAGCCCCCCTTCGGGCGCAGGGGGCGCAGGGGTGTTTTTT. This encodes CASSPPSGAGGAGVFF.

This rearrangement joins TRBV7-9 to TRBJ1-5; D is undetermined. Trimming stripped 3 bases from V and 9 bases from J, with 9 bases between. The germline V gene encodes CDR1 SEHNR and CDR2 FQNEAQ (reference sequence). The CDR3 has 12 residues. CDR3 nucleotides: TGTGCCAGCAGCTTGGAGATACGGCCCCAGCATTTT. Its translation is CASSLEIRPQHF.

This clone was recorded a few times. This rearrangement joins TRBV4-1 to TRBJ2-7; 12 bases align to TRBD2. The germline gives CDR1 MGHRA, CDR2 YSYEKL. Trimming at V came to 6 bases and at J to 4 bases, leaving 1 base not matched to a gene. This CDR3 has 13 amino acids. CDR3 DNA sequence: TGCGCCAGCAGGACTAGCGGGAGTTACGAGCAGTACTTC. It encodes CASRTSGSYEQYF.

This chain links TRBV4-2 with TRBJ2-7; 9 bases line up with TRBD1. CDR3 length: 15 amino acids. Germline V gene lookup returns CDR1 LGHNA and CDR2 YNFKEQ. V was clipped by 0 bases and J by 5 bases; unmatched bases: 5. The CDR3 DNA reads TGTGCCAGCAGCCAAGATGGGGACAGGGACAACGAGCAGTACTTC. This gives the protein CASSQDGDRDNEQYF.

CDR3 residues: CASSPQLWDEQFF. The CDR3 DNA reads as TGTGCCAGCAGCCCACAGCTGTGGGATGAGCAGTTCTTC. This rearrangement joins TRBV7-9 to TRBJ2-1; D gene unclear. Germline-derived CDR1 and CDR2 are SEHNR and FQNEAQ (reference sequence). The V gene lost 5 bases and the J gene lost 8 bases, with 13 bases spanning the gap. This CDR3 has 13 amino acids.

The CDR3 nucleotides are TGTGCCAGCAGTGGACAGTCTCACTACGAGCAGTACTTC. This encodes CASSGQSHYEQYF. V is TRBV2 and J is TRBJ2-7, with D possibly matching TRBD1 (5 bases). CDR3 length: 13 amino acids. Germline V gene lookup returns CDR1 SNHLY and CDR2 FYNNEI. V was trimmed by 4 bases and J by 3 bases, leaving 10 bases between them.

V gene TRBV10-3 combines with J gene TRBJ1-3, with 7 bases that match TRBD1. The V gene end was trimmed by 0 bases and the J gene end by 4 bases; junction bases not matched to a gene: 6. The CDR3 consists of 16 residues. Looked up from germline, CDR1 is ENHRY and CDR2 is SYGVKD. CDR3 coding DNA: TGTGCCATCAGTGAGTCGCGAGGGGGCGAAGGAAACACCATATATTTT. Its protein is CAISESRGGEGNTIYF.

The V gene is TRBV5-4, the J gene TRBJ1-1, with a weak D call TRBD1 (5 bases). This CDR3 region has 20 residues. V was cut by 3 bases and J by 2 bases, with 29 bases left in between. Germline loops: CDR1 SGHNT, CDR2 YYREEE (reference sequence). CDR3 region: CASSSLDLTYQRGRNTEAFF. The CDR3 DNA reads TGTGCCAGCAGCTCGTTGGACCTTACCTATCAGAGGGGACGAAACACTGAAGCTTTCTTT.

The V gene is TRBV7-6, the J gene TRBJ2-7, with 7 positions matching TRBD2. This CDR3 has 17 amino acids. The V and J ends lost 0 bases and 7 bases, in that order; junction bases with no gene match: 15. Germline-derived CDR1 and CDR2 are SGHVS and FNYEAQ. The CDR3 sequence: CASSLADQGGRETEQYF. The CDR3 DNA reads TGTGCCAGCAGCTTAGCCGACCAGGGCGGGAGAGAAACGGAGCAGTACTTC. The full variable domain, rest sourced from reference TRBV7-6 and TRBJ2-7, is GAGVSQSPRYKVTKRGQDVALRCDPISGHVSLYWYRQALGQGPEFLTYFNYEAQQDKSGLPNDRFSAERPEGSISTLTIQRTEQRDSAMYRCASSLADQGGRETEQYFGPGTRLTVT.

The CDR3, as DNA: TGTGCCAGCAGTGACTCCGGGACTAGCGGGACAGATACGCAGTATTTT. The encoded protein is CASSDSGTSGTDTQYF. J is TRBJ2-3 and V is TRBV6-4; 12 bases fit TRBD2. The germline CDR1 and CDR2 sequences are MRHNA and SNTAGT. The V and J ends lost 0 bases and 3 bases, in that order; junction bases with no gene match: 1. This CDR3 has 16 residues.